The 20 T cell receptor beta chains presented below share a single source sample, sequenced in a study of T cell responses to AZD1222 COVID-19 vaccine. TCRdb's copy holds only in-frame clones and misses some; the assay was immunoSEQ multiplex PCR. Here the sample spans some 80,000 clones, around 88% being singletons. The specimen comprised peripheral blood, sampled 28 days after the second dose of the MenACWY control vaccine. Source of these receptors: an adult who received the MenACWY meningococcal vaccine as a control.

This clone showed up just once. The gene calls are TRBV12-5 and TRBJ2-7; D remains ambiguous. This CDR3 comprises 13 residues. Germline assignment: CDR1 LGHNT and CDR2 FRNRAP. Deletions cut 3 bases from V and 3 bases from J, with 9 bases between. In nucleotides, the CDR3 is TGTGCTAGTGGTTTTAGTGGGGTCTACGAGCAGTACTTC. This codes for CASGFSGVYEQYF.

This clone showed up just once. This rearrangement joins TRBV14 to TRBJ1-3, with 7 bases that match TRBD1. V lost 3 bases to trimming and J lost 2 bases; unmatched junction nucleotides: 10. This CDR3 has 17 amino acids. CDR1 and CDR2 (germline): SGHDN, FVKESK. CDR3 sequence: CASSQRQGFLAGNTIYF. Here the CDR3 DNA reads TGTGCCAGCAGCCAGAGACAGGGCTTTTTGGCTGGAAACACCATATATTTT.

The chain is built from TRBV19 and TRBJ2-5, with D unresolved. Germline-derived CDR1 and CDR2 are LNHDA and SQIVND (reference sequence). The CDR3 contains 15 residues. V was cut by 3 bases and J by 4 bases, with 15 bases left in between. CDR3 protein: CASSIGFGTVETQYF. CDR3 nucleotide sequence: TGTGCCAGTAGTATTGGTTTTGGCACAGTAGAGACCCAGTACTTC.

The chain carries TRBV4-2 and TRBJ2-2, with 7 bases aligning to TRBD1. CDR3 size: 15 residues. The V gene end was trimmed by 1 base and the J gene end by 6 bases; junction bases not matched to a gene: 5. Germline CDR1 and CDR2: LGHNA and YNFKEQ. The CDR3 DNA reads TGTGCCAGCAGCCAAGGGTCCCAGGGGGCCGGGGAGCTGTTTTTT. Its protein is CASSQGSQGAGELFF.

In its sample, this clone was seen a few times. The CDR3 DNA is TGTGCCAGCAGCTCCCCTGACAGGTACGAGCAGTACTTC. Protein product: CASSSPDRYEQYF. The chain links TRBV5-6 to TRBJ2-7, with D possibly matching TRBD1 (6 bases). This CDR3 has 13 residues. V lost 3 bases to trimming and J lost 4 bases, with 11 bases between them. CDR1 and CDR2 from the germline V gene are SGHDT and YYEEEE.

The rearrangement links TRBV5-4 to TRBJ2-3; TRBD1 might be the D (6 bases). Germline V gene sequence: CDR1 SGHNT, CDR2 YYREEE (reference sequence). Trimming took 0 bases from V and 5 from J, leaving 10 bases between them. The CDR3 has 14 residues. CDR3 region: CASSLEYRVDTQYF. CDR3 DNA sequence: TGTGCCAGCAGCTTGGAATACAGGGTAGATACGCAGTATTTT.

The chain carries TRBV29-1 and TRBJ2-7, with D uncertain. This CDR3 contains 11 residues. V shed 8 bases and J shed 6 bases, with 14 bases lying between them. Per germline, CDR1 SQVTM and CDR2 ANQGSEA. CDR3 loop: CSIKGGGEQYF. The CDR3 DNA sequence: TGCAGCATCAAGGGTGGTGGCGAGCAGTACTTC.

The rearrangement links TRBV6-2 or TRBV6-3 to TRBJ2-3; maybe TRBD1 (6 bases). Trimming shortened V by 0 bases and J by 1 base, and 20 bases separated the two germline ends. Germline CDR1 and CDR2: MNHEY and SVGEGT. The CDR3 loop spans 19 amino acids. The CDR3 bases are TGTGCCAGCAGTTACTCGAGCTATTGGGGGCCCAGGGGCACAGATACGCAGTATTTT. This translates into CASSYSSYWGPRGTDTQYF.

This sequence joins TRBV29-1 and TRBJ2-5; TRBD1 aligns across 7 bases. Trimming took 6 bases from V and 5 from J; bases not matched to a gene: 12. This CDR3 spans 14 amino acids. In germline, CDR1 is SQVTM, CDR2 ANQGSEA. The CDR3 DNA follows: TGCAGCGTCGGCACAGGGGAAGGGACGGAGACCCAGTACTTC. It encodes CSVGTGEGTETQYF.

The table lists this clone with a count of one. This rearrangement joins TRBV15 to TRBJ2-3; no clear D. The CDR3 is 12 residues long. Trimming took 3 bases from V and 14 from J, leaving 15 bases between them. The germline V gene encodes CDR1 LNHNV and CDR2 YYDKDF (reference sequence). CDR3 residues: CATSSNRLHRYF. In DNA, the CDR3 is TGTGCCACCAGCAGTAACCGACTGCATAGGTATTTT. Drawing the rest from reference TRBV15 and TRBJ2-3, the complete variable domain is DAMVIQNPRYQVTQFGKPVTLSCSQTLNHNVMYWYQQKSSQAPKLLFHYYDKDFNNEADTPDNFQSRRPNTSFCFLDIRSPGLGDTAMYLCATSSNRLHRYFGPGTRLTVL.

V gene TRBV11-2 combines with J gene TRBJ2-5; 7 positions agree with TRBD2. CDR1 SGHAT and CDR2 FQNNGV come from the germline V gene. This CDR3 is built from 16 residues. With V trimmed by 1 base and J by 2 bases, 7 bases remained unmatched. The DNA for the CDR3 is TGTGCCAGCAGCTTAGGGGACGGGGGGAGACAAGAGACCCAGTACTTC. Protein: CASSLGDGGRQETQYF. Filled out from reference TRBV11-2 and TRBJ2-5, the complete variable domain reads EAGVAQSPRYKIIEKRQSVAFWCNPISGHATLYWYQQILGQGPKLLIQFQNNGVVDDSQLPKDRFSAERLKGVDSTLKIQPAKLEDSAVYLCASSLGDGGRQETQYFGPGTRLLVL.

The rearrangement joins TRBV9 to TRBJ2-3, with a weak D call TRBD1 (5 bases). The V gene's germline CDR1 is SGDLS and CDR2 YYNGEE. V dropped 3 bases and J dropped 1 base, with 12 bases sitting between them. The CDR3 is 15 residues long. The CDR3 DNA reads TGTGCCAGCAGCGCTGGCGGACACCGCACAGATACGCAGTATTTT. Translation gives CASSAGGHRTDTQYF.

The chain uses TRBV14 and TRBJ1-1; D is perhaps TRBD1 (5 bases). CDR1 and CDR2 (germline): SGHDN, FVKESK. V lost 3 bases and J lost 3, with 11 bases in between. This CDR3 is 14 amino acids long. DNA of the CDR3: TGTGCCAGCAGCCACCAGGGTTGGGACACTGAAGCTTTCTTT. Protein product: CASSHQGWDTEAFF.

V is TRBV7-2 and J is TRBJ1-1, with a weak D call TRBD1 (5 bases). Trimming left V 2 bases short and J 1 base short, with 8 bases between. CDR3 length equals 14 residues. CDR1 SGHTA and CDR2 FQGNSA come from the germline V gene. The chain's CDR3 is CASSLYQGNTEAFF. The CDR3, as DNA: TGTGCCAGCAGCTTATACCAGGGGAACACTGAAGCTTTCTTT.

V usage is TRBV5-5 and J usage is TRBJ1-1; D perhaps matches TRBD1 (6 bases). Germline V gene data show CDR1 as SGHKS and CDR2 as YYEKEE (reference sequence). V was cut by 2 bases and J by 4 bases, with 21 bases left in between. The CDR3 extends over 17 amino acids. CDR3 region: CASSFDVPGARGTEAFF. The CDR3 bases are TGTGCCAGCAGCTTTGATGTCCCGGGGGCCAGGGGCACTGAAGCTTTCTTT.

The genes are TRBV19 and TRBJ2-7; 10 positions match TRBD1. V lost 1 base, J lost 6 bases, and 3 bases stayed unmatched. Germline V gene sequence: CDR1 LNHDA, CDR2 SQIVND (reference sequence). The CDR3 totals 14 residues. CDR3 loop: CASSIGDRGSEQYF. The CDR3 nucleotides read TGTGCCAGTAGTATAGGGGACAGGGGATCCGAGCAGTACTTC.

The V and J genes are TRBV9 and TRBJ1-1; D not resolved. There are 13 residues in the CDR3. V shed 4 bases and J shed 5 bases, with 12 bases lying between them. The germline CDR1 and CDR2 sequences are SGDLS and YYNGEE. In DNA, the CDR3 is TGTGCCAGCAGCCCTTTTGCGGGGACTGAAGCTTTCTTT. The encoded protein is CASSPFAGTEAFF.

CDR3 protein: CASSVRDDSGNTIYF. The CDR3 nucleotides read TGTGCCAGCAGCGTAAGGGACGATTCTGGAAACACCATATATTTT. The chain combines TRBV9 with TRBJ1-3; possibly TRBD1 for D (5 bases). V shed 1 base and J shed 1 base, with 9 bases lying between them. Germline assignment: CDR1 SGDLS and CDR2 YYNGEE. There are 15 residues in the CDR3.

The chain employs TRBV12-3 or TRBV12-4 and TRBJ1-1; D call uncertain. CDR3 length: 12 residues. Trimming pared 3 bases from V and 4 bases from J, leaving 6 bases between. The CDR3 coding sequence is TGTGCCAGCAGTTTGGGCCTCACTGAAGCTTTCTTT. Its translation is CASSLGLTEAFF.

This clone was seen only once. The chain carries TRBV2 and TRBJ1-3, with D possibly being TRBD1 (6 bases). Between the trimmed V and J ends, which lost 6 bases and 0 bases, there was a span of 12 bases. CDR3 length equals 15 residues. CDR1 is SNHLY and CDR2 is FYNNEI in the germline V gene. The chain's CDR3 is CASSGQILSGNTIYF. The CDR3 DNA sequence: TGTGCCAGCAGCGGACAGATCCTCTCTGGAAACACCATATATTTT.